This entry describes one TCR beta chain. Antigen unknown. A read error is likely here: a far larger clone is one base away. The table came from immunoSEQ multiplex PCR; TCRdb's copy has only in-frame clones and leaves some out. The sample has 1 million to 1.2 million clones; roughly 80% are singletons. The CD4+ fraction was divided into a CD45RA+ naive subset and a CD45RA-negative memory subset. The germline V gene encodes CDR1 MDHEN and CDR2 SYDVKM. The CDR3 has 19 residues. The V and J ends lost 2 bases and 2 bases, in that order; junction bases with no gene match: 13. This sample was included in a study of shared clonotypes between healthy human individuals. Background on the study: CD4 naive cells filled three plates per donor, CD4 memory three, CD8 naive two and CD8 memory one.

Overall study results and limits: Generation probabilities were higher for clonotypes shared across all four sorted-subset donors than for unshared ones. Some naive CD4 clonotypes, around 5%, turned up in common across several donors.

Input material: memory CD4+ T cells from PBMCs. Specified subset: CD45RA-negative fraction. This clonotype was obtained from a man between 18 and 35 years old in good health. Some clones in this sample may be carry-over from other donors' samples. The V gene is TRBV28, the J gene TRBJ2-7; 12 bases agree with TRBD1. The DNA of the CDR3 is TGTGCCAGCAGTTTACCCGGGACAGGGGGCTACGGAACCACCTACGAGCAGTACTTC. Residues: CASSLPGTGGYGTTYEQYF.